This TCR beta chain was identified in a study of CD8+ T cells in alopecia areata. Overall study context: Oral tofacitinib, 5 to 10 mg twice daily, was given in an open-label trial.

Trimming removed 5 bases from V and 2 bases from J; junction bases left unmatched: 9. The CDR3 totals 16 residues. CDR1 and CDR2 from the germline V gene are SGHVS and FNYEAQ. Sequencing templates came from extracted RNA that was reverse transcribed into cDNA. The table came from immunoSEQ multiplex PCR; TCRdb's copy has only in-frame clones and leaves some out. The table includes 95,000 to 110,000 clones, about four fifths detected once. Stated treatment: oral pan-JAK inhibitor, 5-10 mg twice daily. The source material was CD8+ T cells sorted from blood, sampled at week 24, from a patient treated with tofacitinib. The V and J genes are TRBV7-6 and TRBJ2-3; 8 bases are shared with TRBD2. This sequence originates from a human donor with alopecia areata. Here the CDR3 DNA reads TGTGCCAGCAGCCCTAATGTCGGACTAGCCACAGATACGCAGTATTTT. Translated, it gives CASSPNVGLATDTQYF. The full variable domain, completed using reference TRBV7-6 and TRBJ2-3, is GAGVSQSPRYKVTKRGQDVALRCDPISGHVSLYWYRQALGQGPEFLTYFNYEAQQDKSGLPNDRFSAERPEGSISTLTIQRTEQRDSAMYRCASSPNVGLATDTQYFGPGTRLTVL.